Shown below are 25 T cell receptor beta chains from a single sample sequenced in a study of T cells in women clearing cervical HPV infection. The protocol was immunoSEQ multiplex PCR, while the TCRdb copy is restricted to in-frame clones and leaves out a portion. This table lists about 9,200 clones. Sequencing was carried out using blood buffy coat. The source of these receptors is a woman aged 18-69 years with a cervical HPV16 infection that either progressed to CIN3+ or cleared (not recorded which).

Measured by frequency, this clone is medium-sized. The read stops 3 residues short of the end of the CDR3; the missing end is completed from the germline J gene. The chain recombines TRBV20-1 with TRBJ2-5; 8 bases map to TRBD2. The CDR3 has 16 residues. With V trimmed by 0 bases and J by 2 bases, 8 bases remained unmatched. The germline gives CDR1 DFQATT, CDR2 SNEGSKA (reference sequence). CDR3 region: CSARDFSGDPQETQYF. The CDR3 DNA, read in part, is TGCAGTGCTAGAGATTTTAGCGGGGACCCTCAAGAGACC.

In regard to this clone: Read data end 3 residues before the CDR3 end; the end is taken from the germline J gene. The rearrangement joins TRBV7-9 to TRBJ2-3; TRBD2 matches 11 bases. The CDR3 spans 15 residues. The germline gives CDR1 SEHNR, CDR2 FQNEAQ (reference sequence). V lost 3 bases to trimming and J lost 4 bases; unmatched junction nucleotides: 3. The CDR3 protein is CASSFLAGGADTQYF. The CDR3 DNA, read in part, is TGTGCCAGCAGCTTCCTAGCGGGGGGCGCAGATACG. Together with reference TRBV7-9 and TRBJ2-3, the CDR3 gives the full variable domain: DTGVSQNPRHKITKRGQNVTFRCDPISEHNRLYWYRQTLGQGPEFLTYFQNEAQLEKSRLLSDRFSAERPKGSFSTLEIQRTEQGDSAMYLCASSFLAGGADTQYFGPGTRLTVL.

The sequenced CDR3 bases are TGTGCCAGCAGTTTGGGCTCCACCGCCTACAATGAG. Translating gives CASSLGSTAYNE. The CDR3 in full is CASSLGSTAYNEQFF. The chain has TRBV12-3 or TRBV12-4 and TRBJ2-1, with no clear D. Read sequence stops 3 residues before the CDR3 end, and the germline J gene provides the missing end. The CDR3 is made up of 15 amino acids. Trimming removed 3 bases from V and 2 bases from J, with 11 bases in between.

This clone counts as large by frequency. The observed sequence ends 3 residues before the CDR3 terminus, with the missing tail filled in from the germline J gene. The sample contains more than one DNA sequence encoding this CDR3. The chain is built from TRBV2 and TRBJ2-7, with D perhaps matching TRBD2 (5 bases). The CDR3 covers 13 residues. CDR1 SNHLY and CDR2 FYNNEI come from the germline V gene. V lost 2 bases, J lost 5 bases, and 10 bases lay in between. CDR3 DNA, as far as it was read: TGTGCCAGCAGTGAACCACCTAGCAACGAG. Translating it yields CASSEPPSNE. Given in full, the CDR3 is CASSEPPSNEQYF.

Details on this clone: The read stops 3 residues short of the end of the CDR3; the missing end is completed from the germline J gene. This chain joins TRBV6-1 and TRBJ1-1, with D uncertain. Germline-derived CDR1 and CDR2 are MNHNS and SASEGT. The CDR3 has 15 residues. Trimming pared 3 bases from V and 1 base from J, leaving 12 bases between. The CDR3 sequence is CASSDQTAKNTEAFF. Incomplete CDR3 DNA: TGTGCCAGCAGTGACCAAACAGCAAAGAACACTGAA.

About this clone: The read terminates 3 residues ahead of where the CDR3 ends, so the germline J gene completes it. The genes are TRBV7-6 and TRBJ2-2; TRBD1 aligns across 7 bases. J lost 6 bases, V lost 2 bases, and 3 bases had no gene match. Germline CDR1 reads SGHVS; CDR2 reads FNYEAQ. CDR3 length equals 14 residues. The CDR3 sequence is CASSLSQGAGELFF. Incomplete CDR3 DNA: TGTGCCAGCAGCTTATCCCAGGGGGCCGGGGAG.

A remark on this clone: The read is 3 residues too short to cover the CDR3 end, so that end is filled in from the germline J gene. The genes are TRBV7-2 and TRBJ1-4; D is ambiguous. This CDR3 has 14 residues. Germline V gene sequence: CDR1 SGHTA, CDR2 FQGNSA. The CDR3 DNA, read in part, is TGTGCCAGCAGCGGGCCGGCCGATAATTCACCA. Translated: CASSGPADNSP. From start to end, the CDR3 is CASSGPADNSPLFF. Combining the CDR3 with reference TRBV7-2 and TRBJ1-4 gives the whole variable domain GAGVSQSPSNKVTEKGKDVELRCDPISGHTALYWYRQSLGQGLEFLIYFQGNSAPDKSGLPSDRFSAERTGGSVSTLTIQRTQQEDSAVYLCASSGPADNSPLFFGSGTQLSVL.

Comment on this clone: The read stops 3 residues short of the end of the CDR3; the missing end is completed from the germline J gene. This chain joins TRBV6-2 or TRBV6-3 and TRBJ1-5, with D perhaps TRBD1 (5 bases). CDR3 length: 16 residues. The ends were cut back, 6 bases at V and 1 base at J, with 16 bases in the middle. Germline loops: CDR1 MNHEY, CDR2 SVGEGT. The part of the CDR3 DNA that was read is TGTGCCAGCAGGGCAGAGCTGACAGCCAGCAATCAGCCC. This translates into CASRAELTASNQP. The CDR3 reads in full as CASRAELTASNQPQHF.

About this clone: The read stops 3 residues short of the end of the CDR3; the missing end is completed from the germline J gene. The chain is built from TRBV19 and TRBJ1-5; unclear D gene. This CDR3 is 14 amino acids long. V was pared by 6 bases and J by 2 bases, with 11 bases between. The germline V gene encodes CDR1 LNHDA and CDR2 SQIVND (reference sequence). The sequenced part of the CDR3 DNA is TGTGCCAGTAGGTCCCCGAGCGGCAATCAGCCC. Protein product: CASRSPSGNQP. The full CDR3 protein is CASRSPSGNQPQHF.

On this clone: The read terminates 3 residues ahead of where the CDR3 ends, so the germline J gene completes it. The rearrangement joins TRBV19 to TRBJ1-1; TRBD1 is a possible D gene (6 bases). The ends were cut back, 4 bases at V and 0 bases at J, with 15 bases in the middle. There are 16 residues in the CDR3. Germline V gives CDR1 LNHDA, CDR2 SQIVND (reference sequence). The DNA read from the CDR3 is TGTGCCAGTAGTACCTCAGGGGAGGGCATGAACACTGAA. It is translated as CASSTSGEGMNTE. The CDR3, in full, reads CASSTSGEGMNTEAFF. Complete variable domain (other parts from reference TRBV19 and TRBJ1-1): DGGITQSPKYLFRKEGQNVTLSCEQNLNHDAMYWYRQDPGQGLRLIYYSQIVNDFQKGDIAEGYSVSREKKESFPLTVTSAQKNPTAFYLCASSTSGEGMNTEAFFGQGTRLTVV.

Of note for this clone: The read halts 3 residues ahead of the CDR3 end, with the missing end drawn from the germline J gene. The V and J genes are TRBV15 and TRBJ2-7; TRBD1 agrees at 8 bases. CDR3 length: 12 residues. V shed 5 bases and J 3 bases; nucleotides not matched to a gene: 0. Germline loops: CDR1 LNHNV, CDR2 YYDKDF (reference sequence). The CDR3 bases that were read are TGTGCCACCAGCGGGACAGGCTACGAG. Amino acids: CATSGTGYE. The whole CDR3 sequence is CATSGTGYEQYF.

CDR3 residues: CASSLTGQGGGTEAFF. The sequenced part of the CDR3 DNA is TGTGCCAGCAGCTTAACGGGACAGGGCGGTGGCACTGAA. The chain combines TRBV7-3 with TRBJ1-1; 9 positions agree with TRBD1. The read terminates 3 residues ahead of where the CDR3 ends, so the germline J gene completes it. Germline V gene lookup returns CDR1 SGHTA and CDR2 FQGTGA. The CDR3 contains 16 residues. V lost 0 bases to trimming and J lost 4 bases; unmatched junction nucleotides: 6. The full variable domain, its missing parts supplied by reference TRBV7-3 and TRBJ1-1, is GAGVSQTPSNKVTEKGKYVELRCDPISGHTALYWYRQSLGQGPEFLIYFQGTGAADDSGLPNDRFFAVRPEGSVSTLKIQRTERGDSAVYLCASSLTGQGGGTEAFFGQGTRLTVV.

Turning to this clone: The CDR3 extends 3 residues past the end of the read, so its final part is completed from the germline J gene. The rearrangement joins TRBV6-2 or TRBV6-3 to TRBJ2-4; TRBD2 matches 9 bases. The V gene's germline CDR1 is MNHEY and CDR2 SVGEGT. The CDR3 has 17 amino acids. The part of the CDR3 DNA that was read is TGTGCCAGCAGTCCCCCCCGAAGGGTAGGGACTAGCTATGGT. Protein sequence: CASSPPRRVGTSYG. The CDR3 in its entirety is CASSPPRRVGTSYGQYF.

With respect to this clone: Read coverage stops 3 residues before the CDR3 terminus; the germline J gene supplies the remainder. The chain employs TRBV12-3 or TRBV12-4 and TRBJ2-3, with TRBD2 matching over 10 bases. This CDR3 region has 14 residues. CDR3 amino acids: CASSFGPSGGSQYF. The part of the CDR3 DNA that was read is TGTGCCAGCAGTTTCGGGCCTAGCGGGGGATCG.

On this clone itself: Read coverage stops 3 residues before the CDR3 terminus; the germline J gene supplies the remainder. The rearrangement uses TRBV19 and TRBJ1-5; no definite D call. Germline V lookup: CDR1 LNHDA, CDR2 SQIVND (reference sequence). The CDR3 runs 14 residues. Trimming took off 1 base at V and 7 bases at J, with 11 bases between the two ends. The CDR3 protein is CASSIGAGRQPQHF. The CDR3 bases that were read are TGTGCCAGTAGTATAGGTGCGGGCCGACAGCCC.

About this clone itself: The read finishes 3 residues shy of the CDR3 end, and the germline J gene is used to complete it. The chain carries TRBV5-1 and TRBJ1-6, with a possible D match to TRBD1 (5 bases). The CDR3 loop spans 18 amino acids. CDR1 SGHRS and CDR2 YFSETQ come from the germline V gene. Trimming pared 4 bases from V and 5 bases from J, leaving 22 bases between. CDR3 bases read: TGCGCCAGCAGCCCCGAAGGGGTACTGGAGCTTAATAATTCACCC. Amino acids: CASSPEGVLELNNSP. From start to end, the CDR3 is CASSPEGVLELNNSPLHF.

With regard to this clone: The CDR3 goes on 3 residues after the read ends, and that part is filled in from the germline J gene. The J gene is TRBJ1-3, the V gene TRBV2; perhaps TRBD1 as D (5 bases). This CDR3 is built from 15 residues. Germline V gene data show CDR1 as SNHLY and CDR2 as FYNNEI. V was trimmed by 2 bases and J by 2 bases, leaving 10 bases between them. The CDR3 here is CASSEWAGTGNTIYF. CDR3 bases read: TGTGCCAGCAGTGAATGGGCAGGGACTGGAAACACC.

For this clone: The DNA ends 3 residues before the CDR3 does, and the rest of the CDR3 is filled in from the germline J gene. The chain is built from TRBV9 and TRBJ1-2; D uncertain. The CDR3 loop spans 14 amino acids. Germline CDR1 and CDR2: SGDLS and YYNGEE. V was pared by 3 bases and J by 4 bases, with 13 bases between. The CDR3 bases that were read are TGTGCCAGCAGCGCCGGAGACGGCGGCTATGGC. As protein: CASSAGDGGYG. The full CDR3 sequence reads CASSAGDGGYGYTF.

This CDR3 reads CASSLQRFGTDTQYF. The CDR3 DNA, read in part, is TGTGCCAGCAGCTTACAACGGTTCGGCACAGATACG. This chain joins TRBV7-9 and TRBJ2-3; D gene ambiguous. The read finishes 3 residues shy of the CDR3 end, and the germline J gene is used to complete it. V was shortened by 2 bases and J by 1 base, with 10 bases between the two germline ends. This CDR3 is 15 amino acids long. Germline CDR1 is SEHNR and CDR2 is FQNEAQ (reference sequence).

Concerning this clone itself: The read comes to an end 3 residues before the CDR3 does, leaving the germline J gene to fill in the end. This rearrangement joins TRBV19 to TRBJ2-1, with 11 nucleotides matching TRBD2. Germline values: CDR1 LNHDA, CDR2 SQIVND (reference sequence). With V trimmed by 5 bases and J by 7 bases, 4 bases remained unmatched. The CDR3 loop spans 14 amino acids. This CDR3 is CASSHRLAGNEQFF. The DNA read from the CDR3 is TGTGCCAGTAGTCATCGACTAGCGGGGAATGAG.

As to this clone: The read terminates 3 residues ahead of where the CDR3 ends, so the germline J gene completes it. The V and J genes are TRBV20-1 and TRBJ1-1, with a tentative D call TRBD1 (5 bases). This CDR3 is built from 13 residues. V shed 2 bases and J shed 5 bases, with 12 bases lying between them. Germline CDR1 and CDR2: DFQATT and SNEGSKA (reference sequence). The CDR3 spells CSARWGQRTEAFF. Incomplete CDR3 DNA: TGCAGTGCTAGATGGGGCCAGAGGACTGAA.

With regard to this clone: Read data end 3 residues before the CDR3 end; the end is taken from the germline J gene. The sample carries other DNA sequences with the same CDR3. The chain combines TRBV18 with TRBJ1-1; D is possibly TRBD1 (5 bases). Germline CDR1 and CDR2: KGHSH and LQKENI. Trimming shortened V by 0 bases and J by 4 bases, and 12 bases separated the two germline ends. This CDR3 region has 15 residues. CDR3 protein: CASSPPGGRGTEAFF. CDR3 bases read: TGTGCCAGCTCACCACCGGGGGGGAGGGGCACTGAA.

With regard to this clone: The read falls 3 residues short of the CDR3 end, and the missing part is taken from the germline J gene. This chain connects TRBV11-2 to TRBJ2-2; D ambiguous. Germline V CDR1 and CDR2: SGHAT, FQNNGV. Deletions cut 2 bases from V and 9 bases from J, with 16 bases between. The CDR3 is made up of 15 amino acids. The CDR3 loop is CASSLRIDGWRELFF. The covered CDR3 bases are TGTGCCAGCAGCTTAAGGATAGACGGGTGGAGGGAG.

With regard to this clone: The junction and the germline gene differ at one end; a read error may be behind it. The CDR3 is cut off 3 residues early in the read; its end comes from the germline J gene. This sample also contains other DNA sequences that code for the same CDR3. This sequence joins TRBV19 and TRBJ1-3; 9 nucleotides line up with TRBD1. This CDR3 contains 14 residues. CDR1 is LNHDA, CDR2 SQIVND, per germline (reference sequence). CDR3 bases read: TGTGCCAGTAGTAACAGGGGGCCGGGAAACACG. Residues: CASSNRGPGNT. The complete CDR3 protein is CASSNRGPGNTIYF.

Judged by frequency, this clone is medium-sized. Read data end 3 residues before the CDR3 end; the end is taken from the germline J gene. The J gene is TRBJ2-5, the V gene TRBV2; D might be TRBD1 (6 bases). Trimming removed 3 bases from V and 5 bases from J, with 13 bases in between. CDR1 and CDR2 (germline): SNHLY, FYNNEI. This CDR3 region has 14 residues. CDR3 in amino acids: CASSESGDGETQYF. The CDR3 bases that were read are TGTGCCAGCAGTGAGTCAGGGGATGGGGAGACC.